A selection of T cell receptor beta chains follows, all from one sample in a study of response to subunit inactivated influenza vaccine. TCRdb independently ran MiXCR on the RT-PCR reads; one entry per CDR3 protein. The sample carries approximately 570,000 distinct CDR3 sequences, about 8% recorded once. The specimen was PBMCs from blood, collected less than 30 months after vaccination. Receptor source: a man between 50 and 70 years old who received an inactivated influenza vaccine. CDR3s include the opening cysteine and the closing phenylalanine or tryptophan. Fields, in order: clone size, CDR3 length, J gene, V gene, D gene, CDR3 protein, CDR3 DNA. A D gene is named only where the DNA matches it firmly. The size field is filled for only some rows; it gives once, few, many or a size class.

few | 16 | TRBJ2-5 | TRBV6-5 | NA | CASSYSGIGPQETQYF | TGTGCCAGCAGTTACTCGGGTATCGGACCTCAAGAGACCCAGTACTTC
NA | 13 | TRBJ2-5 | TRBV18 | NA | CASSRSVQETQYF | TGTGCCAGCTCACGCTCGGTGCAAGAGACCCAGTACTTC
many | 16 | TRBJ2-2 | TRBV6-1 | TRBD1 | CASRAPGQGKAGELFF | TGTGCCAGCAGGGCGCCGGGACAGGGGAAAGCCGGGGAGCTGTTTTTT
few | 13 | TRBJ2-3 | TRBV7-9 | NA | CASVWGSTDTQYF | TGTGCCAGTGTTTGGGGTAGCACAGATACGCAGTATTTT
few | 17 | TRBJ2-4 | TRBV6-1 | TRBD2 | CASSEYDGGASKNIQYF | TGTGCCAGCAGTGAATATGACGGGGGGGCCTCCAAAAACATTCAGTACTTC
NA | 13 | TRBJ1-2 | TRBV7-2 | NA | CASSLHREDGYTF | TGTGCCAGCAGCCTACACAGGGAGGACGGCTACACCTTC
NA | 15 | TRBJ2-3 | TRBV7-9 | NA | CASSLFGTSTDTQYF | TGTGCCAGCAGCTTATTCGGAACTAGCACAGATACGCAGTATTTT
many | 16 | TRBJ2-1 | TRBV5-1 | TRBD2 | CASSLGPSGTYNEQFF | TGCGCCAGCAGCTTGGGGCCTAGCGGAACTTACAATGAGCAGTTCTTC
many | 15 | TRBJ1-1 | TRBV12-3/TRBV12-4 | TRBD1 | CASRPTGGTNTEAFF | TGTGCCAGCAGGCCGACAGGGGGCACGAACACTGAAGCTTTCTTT
NA | 13 | TRBJ2-4 | TRBV12-3/TRBV12-4 | NA | CASSWLREGIQYF | TGTGCCAGCAGTTGGTTGCGGGAAGGCATTCAGTACTTC
few | 15 | TRBJ1-1 | TRBV7-2 | NA | CASSLAGMGRGEAFF | TGTGCCAGCAGCTTAGCGGGCATGGGGCGGGGTGAAGCTTTCTTT
once | 12 | TRBJ2-2 | TRBV7-2 | NA | CASNVGAGELFF | TGTGCCAGCAACGTGGGGGCCGGGGAGCTGTTTTTT
few | 16 | TRBJ1-1 | TRBV20-1 | NA | CSARDGVTGVYTEAFF | TGCAGTGCTAGAGATGGCGTTACCGGGGTTTACACTGAAGCTTTCTTT
NA | 13 | TRBJ1-6 | TRBV30 | NA | CAWTPGPHSPLHF | TGTGCCTGGACCCCCGGGCCACATTCACCCCTCCACTTT